Described below is a single TCR beta chain sequence and its context. Its recognized antigen is unknown. No base quality information exists; no much larger clone differs at one position. These data belong to a study of CD8+ T cells in alopecia areata (dated by TCRdb to between 2017 and 2018). Looking at the study overall: Treated patients were enrolled in an open-label pilot trial of oral tofacitinib at 5 to 10 mg twice daily for moderate-to-severe alopecia areata. Patients stayed on tofacitinib for 6 to 18 months and then had 6 months of follow-up off drug so that delayed response and recurrence could be assessed. The SALT score, which quantifies the percentage of affected scalp surface area, was used to measure disease severity in treated patients. In both human patients and the C3H/HeJ mouse model, the study applied high-throughput TCRbeta sequencing to look at T cell clonal expansion in alopecia areata. In humans, TCRbeta sequencing was performed on scalp tissue and on sorted CD4+ and CD8+ peripheral blood T cells from healthy controls and from patients with patchy or totalis/universalis alopecia areata. RNA came from the PAXgene miRNA kit for fixed scalp, the miRNeasy kit for PBMCs, and the RNeasy kit for mouse skin. Scalp clonality was compared across normal scalp (n=4), patchy alopecia areata scalp (n=8), and alopecia totalis/universalis scalp (n=8). Amplification of TCRbeta CDR3 regions was done by immunoSEQ multiplex PCR using 35 Vbeta forward primers and 13 Jbeta reverse primers. Biopsies were taken from tofacitinib-treated patients at baseline and again at 4 and 24 weeks into treatment, and several of those patients also had a later scalp biopsy.

Library creation used the immunoSEQ multiplex PCR assay. For TCR sequencing, RNA was extracted from every sample and reverse transcribed into cDNA to serve as template. First-strand cDNA was synthesized using SuperScript III with a 2:1 mix of oligo-dT and random hexamers. Amplification bias was assessed with a synthetic immune receptor repertoire, and residual bias was removed computationally. Regarding the original processing steps: After raw reads were preprocessed to remove errors, the CDR3 was defined following IMGT conventions as running from the conserved cysteine to phenylalanine. Clonality was computed by normalizing Shannon entropy by log2 of the number of productive unique TCRs and subtracting the result from 1. Scalp TCRbeta sequences were cross-referenced with sorted blood CD4 and CD8 repertoires so that the CD4 or CD8 identity of scalp clones could be inferred. TCRdb provides this immuneACCESS table in a form limited to in-frame rearrangements. Some clones are lacking; in checked studies, under half of them reflect an unresolved V gene, and why the rest are absent is not known. That table supplies the V and J calls and clone size; D and trimming were determined from the DNA. The sample table lists around 290,000 clones, 58% of them with a count of one. Under 2% of the sample is in the top ten clones.

Results and caveats for the whole study, not just this receptor: Tofacitinib significantly decreased scalp clonality and the number of expanded CD8+ clones among the top 100 scalp clones. During tofacitinib treatment, many expanded lesional clones stuck around in both scalp and blood, and this persistence may partly explain why relapse happens after treatment is stopped. Compared with normal scalp, lesional scalp had higher clonality and more expanded CD8+ clones, particularly in alopecia totalis/universalis, a pattern that suggests antigenic drive. Scalp TCR repertoire analysis is complicated because resident alphabeta T cells in normal human skin are also sequenced, whereas mouse skin is dominated by gammadelta T cells. Shared TCR sequences between patients were less evident than in mice, which may be partly attributable to HLA diversity in the patient population. Because the treated cohort was small and had only one nonresponder, larger studies are needed to examine links between baseline CD8+ expansion and response.

What the time point label conveys for this sample: 24 weeks on oral tofacitinib. The sample's treatment or condition label is to be understood as: oral pan-JAK inhibitor, 5-10 mg twice daily. Lesional scalp punch biopsies and peripheral blood were obtained from alopecia areata patients. PBMCs were isolated by density centrifugation and stained for CD3, CD4 and CD8, and CD4+ and CD8+ T cells were sorted on a FACSAria. Clipping removes 3 bases from V and 5 bases from J, with 6 as the unmatched junction base count. As encoded in the germline V gene (reference sequence), CDR1 is MNHEY while CDR2 is SMNVEV. The CDR3 spans 14 residues, from the cysteine through the phenylalanine. Only the CDR3 DNA stays, 42 bases, in frame from base 1.

The sample consisted of CD4+ T cells sorted from blood, taken at week 24, from a patient treated with tofacitinib. This receptor was identified in a human donor with alopecia areata. The rearranged segments are TRBV27 and TRBJ1-2, with 7 middle bases fitting TRBD1. The CDR3 has the sequence CASSFAGGRYGYTF. The nucleotide sequence is TGTGCCAGCAGTTTCGCAGGGGGGCGATATGGCTACACCTTC.